The clone carrying this TCR beta chain was seen just once. Its antigen remains unidentified. Only in-frame clones appear in the TCRdb table, and some are missing; sequencing was by immunoSEQ multiplex PCR. The top ten clones hold approximately 0.35% of a sample with about 2.4 million clones, 93% of them seen once. The sample originates from a study of shared clonotypes between healthy human individuals. Splitting the CD4+ cells yielded a CD45RA+ naive subset and a CD45RA-negative memory subset. Study results and limitations: Relative to their counterparts shared across all four donors, non-shared clonotypes exhibited diminished generation probabilities.

Trimming at V came to 4 bases and at J to 3 bases, leaving 9 bases not matched to a gene. Germline loops: CDR1 SGHAT, CDR2 FQDESV (reference sequence). This CDR3 has 16 amino acids. This receptor was obtained from a man in his late teens or twenties in good health. Some clones in this sample may be carry-over from other donors' samples. Sequencing was done on a sample of naive CD4+ T cells from PBMCs. Subset here: CD45RA+ positively selected. The chain joins TRBV11-1 to TRBJ2-1; 7 bases are shared with TRBD2. This chain's CDR3 is CASSSRGRGSYNEQFF. The CDR3 nucleotides are TGTGCCAGCAGCTCTAGAGGTCGCGGGAGCTACAATGAGCAGTTCTTC. Full variable domain (rest looked up from reference TRBV11-1 and TRBJ2-1): EAEVAQSPRYKITEKSQAVAFWCDPISGHATLYWYRQILGQGPELLVQFQDESVVDDSQLPKDRFSAERLKGVDSTLKIQPAELGDSAMYLCASSSRGRGSYNEQFFGPGTRLTVL.